The clone carrying this T cell receptor (beta chain) was observed a single time. Its antigen is undetermined. Germline-derived CDR1 and CDR2 are MNHNS and SASEGT. The CDR3 is 14 residues long. With V trimmed by 7 bases and J by 5 bases, 10 bases remained unmatched. This entry comes from a study of T cell repertoires in cytomegalovirus infection. General study points: CMV-specific TCR beta clonotypes restricted by HLA-C were the ones dominating the ex vivo response.

MiXCR, run by TCRdb on the reads, gives a single entry per CDR3 protein. The repertoire holds more than 250,000 distinct CDR3 sequences, with 20% to 25% as singletons. The rearrangement links TRBV6-1 to TRBJ2-5; 7 bases map to TRBD2. Sequencing used cultured PBMCs, obtained from culture after CMV antigen stimulation. This TCR was sampled from a human donor in good health (CMV status not recorded). Some clones in this sample may be carry-over from other donors' samples. The CDR3 region is CASTPWGGDETQYF. In DNA form, the CDR3 reads TGTGCCAGCACCCCATGGGGGGGAGATGAGACCCAGTACTTC.